This T cell receptor beta chain was obtained from a study of cytomegalovirus exposure and HLA in healthy donors. Generated by immunoSEQ multiplex PCR, the TCRdb table keeps only in-frame clones and is missing some. The sample carries over 85,000 clones, approximately 89% recorded once. This receptor was taken from a woman younger than 30 in good health and CMV-seronegative. What was sequenced was PBMCs.

The CDR3 bases are TGTGCCAGCAGCTTGGGGAGGTCGAGAACTGAAGCTTTCTTT. It translates to CASSLGRSRTEAFF. This rearrangement joins TRBV5-6 to TRBJ1-1; D is ambiguous. This CDR3 comprises 14 residues. The V end was cut by 0 bases, the J end by 5 bases, with 11 bases between. Germline V lookup: CDR1 SGHDT, CDR2 YYEEEE.